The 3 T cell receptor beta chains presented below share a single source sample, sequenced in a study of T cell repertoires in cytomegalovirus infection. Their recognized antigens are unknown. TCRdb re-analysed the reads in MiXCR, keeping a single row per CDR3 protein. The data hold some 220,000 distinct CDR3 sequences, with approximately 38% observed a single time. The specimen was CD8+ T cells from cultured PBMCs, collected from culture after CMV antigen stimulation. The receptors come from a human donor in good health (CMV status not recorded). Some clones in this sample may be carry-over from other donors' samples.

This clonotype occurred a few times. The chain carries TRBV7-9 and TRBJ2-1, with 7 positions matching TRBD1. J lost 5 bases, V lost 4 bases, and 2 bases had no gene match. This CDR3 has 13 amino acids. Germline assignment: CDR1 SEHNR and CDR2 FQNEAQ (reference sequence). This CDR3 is CASSYTGDNEQFF. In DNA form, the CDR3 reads TGTGCCAGCAGCTACACAGGGGACAATGAGCAGTTCTTC.

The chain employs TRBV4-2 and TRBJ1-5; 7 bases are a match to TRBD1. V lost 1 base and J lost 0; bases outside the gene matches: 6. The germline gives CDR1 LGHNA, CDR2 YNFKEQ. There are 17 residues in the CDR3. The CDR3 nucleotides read TGTGCCAGCAGCCAAGGCAGGGGGTTAGATAGCAATCAGCCCCAGCATTTT. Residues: CASSQGRGLDSNQPQHF.

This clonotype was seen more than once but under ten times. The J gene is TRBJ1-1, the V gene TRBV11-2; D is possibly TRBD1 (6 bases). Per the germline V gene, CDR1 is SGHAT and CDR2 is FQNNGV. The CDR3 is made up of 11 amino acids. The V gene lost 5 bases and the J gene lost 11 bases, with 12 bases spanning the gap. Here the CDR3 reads CASSLGGRAFF. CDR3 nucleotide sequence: TGTGCCAGCAGCCTAGGGGGGCGGGCTTTCTTT. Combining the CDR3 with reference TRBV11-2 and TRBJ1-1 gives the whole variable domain EAGVAQSPRYKIIEKRQSVAFWCNPISGHATLYWYQQILGQGPKLLIQFQNNGVVDDSQLPKDRFSAERLKGVDSTLKIQPAKLEDSAVYLCASSLGGRAFFGQGTRLTVV.